This T cell receptor beta chain emerged from a study of neurological immune-mediated disorders. Germline-derived CDR1 and CDR2 are MNHNY and SVGAGI (reference sequence). Trimming cost V 5 bases and J 6 bases, with 7 bases left between them. The CDR3 has 12 amino acids. Via MiXCR, TCRdb re-called the 5' RACE reads, giving one row per CDR3 protein. The table lists about 79,000 distinct CDR3 sequences, 13% to 15% of them singletons, with approximately 6.8% in the top ten. This clonotype was seen repeatedly, ten times or more. This chain connects TRBV6-6 to TRBJ2-2; D uncertain. The sequencing input was PBMCs. The receptor was derived from a woman aged 45-65 years in good health. The CDR3 protein is CASSMAPGELFF. The CDR3, as DNA: TGTGCCAGCAGTATGGCTCCCGGGGAGCTGTTTTTT.